Listed below are T cell receptor beta chains from one sample, sequenced in a study of Ad26.COV2.S vaccination and SARS-CoV-2 variants. Assay: immunoSEQ multiplex PCR; the TCRdb copy retains only in-frame clones and omits some. Of a few hundred thousand clones detected, around 90% appear once; the ten largest clones hold about 12%. The source material was peripheral blood, sampled in a trial of Ad26.COV2.S vaccine versus placebo. These receptors came from a person between 18 and 65 years old who received the Ad26.COV2.S COVID-19 vaccine or a placebo. CDR3s leave out the opening cysteine and the closing phenylalanine or tryptophan. Fields, in order: V gene, clone size, CDR3 protein. Clone size is not always given. Where it is, it says once, few, many or a class for expanded clones.

TRBV18,NA,ASHGDSLSTEAF
TRBV7-2,NA,ASSTGGDTQY
TRBV6-2/TRBV6-3,NA,ASSYGSNIPPEAF
TRBV3-1/TRBV3-2,NA,ASSQVQGTGELF
TRBV7-2,NA,ASSLVPGAETQY
TRBV5-1,NA,ASSLKGVRDHYNEQF
TRBV28,once,ASSWGADRAAF
TRBV29-1,NA,SVPQGQIQETQY
TRBV6-2/TRBV6-3,NA,ASSSTFPQNTEAF
TRBV30,once,AWGTISSGNTIY
TRBV7-3,NA,ASSWLGSGRSNTGELF
TRBV30,NA,ACTPGGHYNEQF
TRBV14,NA,ASSRTSGRRGQETQY
TRBV4-3,once,ASSQDLGLPGSEQY
TRBV28,NA,ASSSLAGVTDTQY
TRBV4-1,NA,ASSHPGPSNTGELF
TRBV4-1,NA,ASSLGRAGELF
TRBV11-2,NA,ASSANAAYYGYT
TRBV28,NA,ASRNPLYEQY
TRBV7-2,NA,ASSLAPSGGYNEQF
TRBV21-1,NA,ASTPGGPIFEQY
TRBV7-2,NA,ASSSQGGVGQPQH
TRBV2,NA,ATKGSTGSNQPQH
TRBV28,NA,ASRNREVDGYT
TRBV29-1,NA,SSYGVQETQY
TRBV20-1,NA,SASGGTTYEQY
TRBV25-1,NA,ASSAPGRFYNEQF
TRBV14,NA,ASSQDWDNSYNEQF
TRBV9,NA,ASSGGTGGNYGYT
TRBV9,NA,ASSVEASMRTDTQY
TRBV28,NA,ASSQRYQETQY
TRBV30,NA,AWTWTGGETQY
TRBV2,NA,ASLLEPGTHQPQH
TRBV29-1,NA,SVWGQGSYEQY
TRBV30,few,AWRETGGAGYEQY
TRBV6-1,once,ASSELGYEQY
TRBV6-2/TRBV6-3,once,ASSYSLGTGELF
TRBV6-2/TRBV6-3,NA,ASSLSSGAETQY
TRBV7-8,NA,ASSPTGFDNQPQH
TRBV19,NA,ASSIWGLDTEAF